Following are 25 T cell receptor beta chains from one sample sequenced in a study of shared clonotypes between healthy human individuals. Sequencing was performed with immunoSEQ multiplex PCR; in TCRdb, only in-frame clones are kept and a portion is missing. The sample records about 2,500,000 clones, more than 80% being singletons. The sequenced sample consisted of naive CD4+ T cells sorted from blood. Subset given: CD45RA+ positively selected. The receptors derive from a man aged 18 to 30 in good health.

This rearrangement joins TRBV5-1 to TRBJ2-5; D is undetermined. CDR3 length: 16 amino acids. Trimming pared 0 bases from V and 5 bases from J, leaving 17 bases between. The germline CDR1 and CDR2 sequences are SGHRS and YFSETQ. CDR3 residues: CASSLDAGLSGETQYF. DNA of the CDR3: TGCGCCAGCAGCTTGGATGCAGGCCTCTCCGGTGAGACCCAGTACTTC.

The V call is TRBV12-1, the J call TRBJ2-1; the table calls TRBD2, which could not be checked here. TRBV12-1 represents a pseudogene. CDR3 length: 16 residues. The chain's CDR3 is CASSSTTSGTYDEQFF. CDR3 coding DNA: TGTGCCAGCAGCTCAACGACTAGCGGGACATATGATGAGCAGTTCTTC.

V gene TRBV18 combines with J gene TRBJ2-1; D is possibly TRBD1 (5 bases). V lost 0 bases and J 7 bases, leaving 10 bases between the germline ends. Germline V gene sequence: CDR1 KGHSH, CDR2 LQKENI. The CDR3 sequence is 14 residues long. The CDR3 loop reads CASSPPSGKNEQFF. CDR3 coding DNA: TGTGCCAGCTCACCACCTTCAGGGAAAAATGAGCAGTTCTTC.

V and J are TRBV19 and TRBJ1-3, with TRBD1 matching over 9 bases. V shed 3 bases, J shed 0 bases, and the junction held 9 bases outside the gene matches. The CDR3 spans 18 residues. The germline V gene encodes CDR1 LNHDA and CDR2 SQIVND (reference sequence). This chain's CDR3 is CASSIGGQGLFSGNTIYF. DNA for the CDR3: TGTGCCAGTAGTATTGGGGGACAGGGACTCTTCTCTGGAAACACCATATATTTT. Full variable domain (missing parts from reference TRBV19 and TRBJ1-3): DGGITQSPKYLFRKEGQNVTLSCEQNLNHDAMYWYRQDPGQGLRLIYYSQIVNDFQKGDIAEGYSVSREKKESFPLTVTSAQKNPTAFYLCASSIGGQGLFSGNTIYFGEGSWLTVV.

The chain uses TRBV6-1 and TRBJ2-2, with D unclear. The CDR3 is 14 amino acids. Germline loops: CDR1 MNHNS, CDR2 SASEGT. Trimming took 8 bases from V and 0 from J, leaving 10 bases between them. The CDR3 sequence: CASVLTPNTGELFF. For the CDR3, the DNA is TGTGCCAGCGTCCTGACACCGAACACCGGGGAGCTGTTTTTT.

The chain has TRBV10-3 and TRBJ2-7, with 9 bases matching TRBD2. CDR3 length: 15 residues. Germline CDR1 reads ENHRY; CDR2 reads SYGVKD. V trimming: 2 bases; J trimming: 0 bases; junction bases outside the gene matches: 2. The CDR3 DNA is TGTGCCATCAGTGAGCCGGGACTAGCCTCCTACGAGCAGTACTTC. It specifies CAISEPGLASYEQYF.

The CDR3, as DNA: TGTGCCAGCAGTTTAGGAGGGAGCGGCACAGATACGCAGTATTTT. Encoded protein: CASSLGGSGTDTQYF. The chain has TRBV28 and TRBJ2-3, with D tentatively TRBD2 (6 bases). Trimming stripped 2 bases from V and 1 base from J, with 10 bases between. The CDR3 covers 15 residues. Germline CDR1 MDHEN, CDR2 SYDVKM.

V and J are TRBV6-6 and TRBJ2-5; weak D call: TRBD1 (5 bases). Trimming removed 5 bases at V and 4 bases at J, with 14 bases between. Germline values: CDR1 MNHNY, CDR2 SVGAGI (reference sequence). The CDR3 spans 14 residues. CDR3 residues: CASSTPGRGETQYF. The CDR3 DNA is TGTGCCAGCAGTACCCCGGGTAGGGGAGAGACCCAGTACTTC.

The V and J genes are TRBV5-5 and TRBJ2-4, with 9 bases lining up with TRBD2. Germline values: CDR1 SGHKS, CDR2 YYEKEE (reference sequence). The CDR3 has 16 amino acids. J gave up 6 bases and V 0 bases, and 7 bases lay outside the gene matches. CDR3 sequence (DNA): TGTGCCAGCAGCTTGGAGGCGGGAGGGCGCGGAAACATTCAGTACTTC. Amino acids: CASSLEAGGRGNIQYF.

The rearrangement joins TRBV6-1 to TRBJ1-3; TRBD1 aligns across 10 bases. This CDR3 has 15 amino acids. Germline V lookup: CDR1 MNHNS, CDR2 SASEGT. V gave up 5 bases and J gave up 3 bases; unmatched junction bases: 4. CDR3 sequence reads: CASSSDRGFGNTIYF. Here the CDR3 DNA reads TGTGCCAGCAGTTCGGACAGGGGGTTTGGAAACACCATATATTTT.

As for this clone: The identical CDR3 is also encoded by other nucleotide sequences in the sample. The CDR3 nucleotides read TGTGCCAGCAGTTTAAGTGGAGCATCCTACGAGCAGTACTTC. It specifies CASSLSGASYEQYF. The rearrangement uses TRBV27 and TRBJ2-7; D unclear. The CDR3 runs 14 residues. Trimming took 2 bases from V and 1 from J, leaving 9 bases between them. The germline gives CDR1 MNHEY, CDR2 SMNVEV (reference sequence).

The V gene is TRBV10-2, the J gene TRBJ2-5; TRBD1 matches 7 bases. CDR1 WSHSY and CDR2 SAAADI come from the germline V gene. The V segment lost 3 bases and the J segment 2 bases; nucleotides outside the gene matches: 3. The CDR3 has 14 amino acids. CDR3 DNA: TGCGCCAGCAGTGACCTCAGGGGGCAAGAGACCCAGTACTTC. This translates into CASSDLRGQETQYF.

This chain joins TRBV6-1 and TRBJ2-4; 7 bases align to TRBD1. The germline V gene encodes CDR1 MNHNS and CDR2 SASEGT. The V segment lost 6 bases and the J segment 7 bases; nucleotides outside the gene matches: 0. The CDR3 has 11 amino acids. CDR3 sequence reads: CASRQGNIQYF. Written as DNA, the CDR3 is TGTGCCAGCAGACAGGGGAACATTCAGTACTTC.

The CDR3 region is CASSISGQGVNEQFF. The CDR3 DNA reads TGTGCCAGTAGTATTTCGGGACAGGGGGTAAATGAGCAGTTCTTC. J is TRBJ2-1 and V is TRBV19, with 11 bases fitting TRBD1. Trimming at V came to 3 bases and at J to 7 bases, leaving 5 bases not matched to a gene. Per the germline V gene, CDR1 is LNHDA and CDR2 is SQIVND (reference sequence). This CDR3 contains 15 residues.

V is TRBV5-1 and J is TRBJ2-7; D is ambiguous. Trimming cost V 2 bases and J 2 bases, with 8 bases left between them. Germline loops: CDR1 SGHRS, CDR2 YFSETQ. The CDR3 runs 13 residues. CDR3 amino acids: CASSLAKTYEQYF. Here the CDR3 DNA reads TGCGCCAGCAGCTTAGCGAAAACCTACGAGCAGTACTTC.

The chain combines TRBV27 with TRBJ2-2, with D possibly being TRBD1 (5 bases). This CDR3 has 14 amino acids. Germline V gene sequence: CDR1 MNHEY, CDR2 SMNVEV (reference sequence). Trimming left V 5 bases short and J 4 bases short, with 11 bases between. This CDR3 is CASSLRDITGELFF. The CDR3 DNA reads as TGTGCCAGCAGTCTCAGGGATATCACCGGGGAGCTGTTTTTT.

Points on this clone: This same CDR3 is encoded by further DNA sequences in the sample. The genes are TRBV2 and TRBJ2-3; D may be TRBD2 (7 bases). This CDR3 spans 13 amino acids. Looked up from germline, CDR1 is SNHLY and CDR2 is FYNNEI. V was clipped by 6 bases and J by 3 bases, with 10 bases between them. CDR3 protein: CASRRGGTDTQYF. The CDR3 DNA reads TGTGCCAGCAGGAGGGGGGGGACAGATACGCAGTATTTT. The whole variable domain, filled in from reference TRBV2 and TRBJ2-3, reads EPEVTQTPSHQVTQMGQEVILRCVPISNHLYFYWYRQILGQKVEFLVSFYNNEISEKSEIFDDQFSVERPDGSNFTLKIRSTKLEDSAMYFCASRRGGTDTQYFGPGTRLTVL.

The chain has TRBV10-1 and TRBJ2-3, with 9 bases lining up with TRBD2. CDR1 and CDR2 (germline): WNHNN, SYGVQD (reference sequence). The V and J ends lost 3 bases and 7 bases, in that order; junction bases with no gene match: 5. The CDR3 extends over 14 amino acids. The CDR3 DNA follows: TGCGCCAGCAGTGAAGGTAGCGGGAGTAATACGCAGTATTTT. This codes for CASSEGSGSNTQYF.

This CDR3 reads CASSYTGQMNTEAFF. In DNA, the CDR3 is TGTGCCAGCAGTTACACGGGACAAATGAACACTGAAGCTTTCTTT. This chain connects TRBV6-6 to TRBJ1-1; possible D gene TRBD1, 6 bases. CDR3 length equals 15 residues. The V gene lost 2 bases and the J gene lost 0 bases, with 10 bases spanning the gap. CDR1 is MNHNY, CDR2 SVGAGI, per germline (reference sequence).

The V and J genes are TRBV18 and TRBJ2-5; 7 positions agree with TRBD1. The CDR3 contains 15 residues. The trim removed 3 bases at V and 5 bases at J, leaving 9 bases unmatched. Germline CDR1 KGHSH, CDR2 LQKENI. The CDR3 DNA reads TGTGCCAGCTCACCCCTGGACAGGACCGGCGAGACCCAGTACTTC. This codes for CASSPLDRTGETQYF.

The chain is built from TRBV28 and TRBJ1-2, with D possibly being TRBD1 (6 bases). CDR3 length equals 14 residues. The V gene lost 5 bases and the J gene lost 5 bases, with 15 bases spanning the gap. Germline V gives CDR1 MDHEN, CDR2 SYDVKM. The CDR3 DNA reads TGTGCCAGCAGTGCCCCCGACAGGCCGTATGGCTACACCTTC. It yields the protein CASSAPDRPYGYTF.

The chain is built from TRBV7-2 and TRBJ1-3; 8 nucleotides match TRBD1. Germline CDR1 is SGHTA and CDR2 is FQGNSA. The V segment lost 3 bases and the J segment 3 bases; nucleotides outside the gene matches: 4. This CDR3 spans 15 amino acids. DNA of the CDR3: TGTGCCAGCAGCTTCAGGGGGCGGGTTGGAAACACCATATATTTT. Translating it yields CASSFRGRVGNTIYF. The full variable domain, completed using reference TRBV7-2 and TRBJ1-3, is GAGVSQSPSNKVTEKGKDVELRCDPISGHTALYWYRQSLGQGLEFLIYFQGNSAPDKSGLPSDRFSAERTGGSVSTLTIQRTQQEDSAVYLCASSFRGRVGNTIYFGEGSWLTVV.

The rearrangement joins TRBV28 to TRBJ1-1; tentative D call: TRBD1 (6 bases). The CDR3 contains 14 residues. The germline V gene has CDR1 MDHEN and CDR2 SYDVKM. Trimming cost V 3 bases and J 11 bases, with 19 bases left between them. The CDR3 loop reads CASSFPGGQPRAFF. CDR3 bases: TGTGCCAGCAGTTTCCCCGGGGGCCAGCCCAGGGCTTTCTTT. The full variable domain, its missing parts supplied by reference TRBV28 and TRBJ1-1, is DVKVTQSSRYLVKRTGEKVFLECVQDMDHENMFWYRQDPGLGLRLIYFSYDVKMKEKGDIPEGYSVSREKKERFSLILESASTNQTSMYLCASSFPGGQPRAFFGQGTRLTVV.

Comment on this clone: This specimen includes other DNA sequences encoding the same CDR3. The chain has TRBV5-4 and TRBJ1-1, with 7 bases that match TRBD1. Germline trimming cut 4 bases from V and 0 bases from J; bases unmatched to any gene: 3. This CDR3 comprises 14 residues. From germline, CDR1 is SGHNT and CDR2 YYREEE (reference sequence). The CDR3 spells CASSPTGMNTEAFF. CDR3 in DNA: TGTGCCAGCAGCCCGACAGGGATGAACACTGAAGCTTTCTTT.

This clone appeared a single time. The chain couples TRBV7-8 to TRBJ2-7; D perhaps matches TRBD2 (5 bases). In germline, CDR1 is SGHVS, CDR2 FQNEAQ. V shed 5 bases and J shed 3 bases, with 8 bases lying between them. This CDR3 spans 12 amino acids. The CDR3: CASSPGFYEQYF. DNA of the CDR3: TGTGCCAGCAGCCCGGGATTCTACGAGCAGTACTTC.